The rows below give T cell receptor beta chains drawn from one sample of a study of T cell responses to AZD1222 COVID-19 vaccine. TCRdb's copy holds only in-frame clones and misses some; the assay was immunoSEQ multiplex PCR. The sample records around 140,000 clones, 85% to 95% being singletons. The sequencing used peripheral blood, collected on day 0 of AZD1222 vaccination. Receptors originate from an adult in good health. CDR3s include the opening cysteine and the closing phenylalanine or tryptophan. A D gene is named only where the DNA matches it firmly. Only some rows state a clone size, as once, few, many or a class for expanded clones.

CDR3aa | CDR3nt | v_gene | abundance | d_gene | j_gene
CASTPDRGDNSPLHF | TGTGCCAGCACCCCCGACAGGGGGGACAATTCACCCCTCCACTTT | TRBV27 | once | TRBD1 | TRBJ1-6
CASSLLAGGTDTQYF | TGTGCCAGCAGCTTATTGGCGGGGGGCACAGATACGCAGTATTTT | TRBV11-2 | NA | TRBD2 | TRBJ2-3
CASSLLANEQFF | TGTGCCAGCAGCTTACTAGCGAATGAGCAGTTCTTC | TRBV7-9 | NA | NA | TRBJ2-1
CASSIGLETDEQYF | TGTGCCAGTAGTATAGGGCTGGAGACAGACGAGCAGTACTTC | TRBV19 | NA | NA | TRBJ2-7
CASSLTGTGTRAFEQYF | TGTGCCAGCAGCTTGACGGGGACCGGGACTAGGGCATTCGAGCAGTACTTC | TRBV5-6 | NA | TRBD2 | TRBJ2-7
CASSPGQGGQPQHF | TGTGCCAGCAGTCCCGGACAGGGAGGTCAGCCCCAGCATTTT | TRBV6-6 | NA | TRBD1 | TRBJ1-5
CASSQEFREGDNQPQHF | TGCGCCAGCAGCCAAGAATTCAGGGAGGGAGACAATCAGCCCCAGCATTTT | TRBV4-1 | NA | NA | TRBJ1-5
CSVGTGYEQYF | TGCAGCGTCGGGACAGGCTACGAGCAGTACTTC | TRBV29-1 | NA | TRBD1 | TRBJ2-7
CAWSGGLAGQETQYF | TGTGCCTGGAGTGGGGGACTAGCGGGACAAGAGACCCAGTACTTC | TRBV30 | NA | TRBD2 | TRBJ2-5
CAWSVRSSYEQYF | TGTGCCTGGAGTGTACGCAGCTCCTACGAGCAGTACTTC | TRBV30 | NA | NA | TRBJ2-7
CASSLTARNTEAFF | TGTGCCAGCAGCTTAACGGCGCGGAACACTGAAGCTTTCTTT | TRBV7-9 | few | NA | TRBJ1-1
CASSFRGYSYNEQFF | TGTGCCAGCAGCTTTCGCGGGTACTCCTACAATGAGCAGTTCTTC | TRBV7-2 | NA | NA | TRBJ2-1